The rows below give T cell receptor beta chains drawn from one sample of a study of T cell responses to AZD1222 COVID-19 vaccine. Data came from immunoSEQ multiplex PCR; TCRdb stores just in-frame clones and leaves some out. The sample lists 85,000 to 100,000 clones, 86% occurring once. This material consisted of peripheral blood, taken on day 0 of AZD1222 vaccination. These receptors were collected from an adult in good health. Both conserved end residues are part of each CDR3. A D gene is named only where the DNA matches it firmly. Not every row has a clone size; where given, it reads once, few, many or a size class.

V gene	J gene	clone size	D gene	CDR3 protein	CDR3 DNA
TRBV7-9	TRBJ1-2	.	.	CASSYGQIRYGYTF	TGTGCCAGCAGCTACGGACAGATTCGATATGGCTACACCTTC
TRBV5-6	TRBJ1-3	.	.	CASSPRGNTIYF	TGTGCCAGCAGCCCGCGGGGAAACACCATATATTTT
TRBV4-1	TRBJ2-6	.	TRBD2	CASSQGGLAGGSGANVLTF	TGCGCCAGCAGCCAAGGGGGACTAGCGGGAGGATCAGGGGCCAACGTCCTGACTTTC
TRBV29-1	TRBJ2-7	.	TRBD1	CSVHRQGGYEQYF	TGCAGCGTCCACCGACAGGGGGGCTACGAGCAGTACTTC
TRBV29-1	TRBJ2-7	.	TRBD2	CSVSRGTTYEQYF	TGCAGCGTTAGTCGGGGGACTACCTACGAGCAGTACTTC
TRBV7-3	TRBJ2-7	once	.	CASSLYRDYEQYF	TGTGCCAGCAGCTTGTACAGGGACTACGAGCAGTACTTC
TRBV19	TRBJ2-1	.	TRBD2	CASSNPGLTNNEQFF	TGTGCCAGTTCCAACCCGGGACTAACAAACAATGAGCAGTTCTTC
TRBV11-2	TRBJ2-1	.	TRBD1	CASSPDRDEQFF	TGTGCCAGCAGCCCCGACAGGGATGAGCAGTTCTTC
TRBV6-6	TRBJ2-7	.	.	CASSYSRYEQYF	TGTGCCAGCAGTTACTCCCGTTACGAGCAGTACTTC
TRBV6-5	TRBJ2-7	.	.	CASSRGISFEQYF	TGTGCCAGCAGTAGGGGGATCTCCTTCGAGCAGTACTTC
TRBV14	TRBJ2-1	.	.	CASSQAAGRVEQFF	TGTGCCAGCAGCCAAGCCGCAGGGCGGGTTGAGCAGTTCTTC
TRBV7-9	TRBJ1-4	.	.	CASSLGGGPEKLFF	TGTGCCAGCAGCTTAGGCGGGGGGCCTGAAAAACTGTTTTTT
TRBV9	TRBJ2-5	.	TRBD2	CASSEGLAGGQETQYF	TGTGCCAGCAGCGAGGGACTAGCGGGAGGTCAGGAGACCCAGTACTTC
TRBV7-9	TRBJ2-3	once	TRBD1	CASSRGRETDTQYF	TGTGCCAGTTCGAGGGGGCGAGAGACAGATACGCAGTATTTT
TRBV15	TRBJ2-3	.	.	CATSRGAEADTQYF	TGTGCCACCAGCAGAGGTGCCGAAGCAGATACGCAGTATTTT
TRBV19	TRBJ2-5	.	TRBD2	CASTPGLASETQYF	TGTGCCAGTACTCCGGGACTAGCTTCCGAGACCCAGTACTTC
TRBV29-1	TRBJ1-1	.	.	CSVDGGNTEAFF	TGCAGCGTTGATGGCGGAAACACTGAAGCTTTCTTT
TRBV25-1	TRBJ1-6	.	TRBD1	CASSERTGYNSPLHF	TGTGCCAGCAGTGAAAGGACAGGTTATAATTCACCCCTCCACTTT
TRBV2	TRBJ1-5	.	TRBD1	CASSQPGQGLIRQPQHF	TGTGCCAGCAGCCAGCCGGGACAGGGGTTGATCCGCCAGCCCCAGCATTTT
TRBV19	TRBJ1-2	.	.	CASSTYREGGDLGYTF	TGTGCCAGTAGTACTTACCGAGAGGGGGGGGACCTCGGCTACACCTTC
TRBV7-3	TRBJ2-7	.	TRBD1	CASSLGQGLAYEQYF	TGTGCCAGCAGCTTAGGACAGGGTCTTGCGTACGAGCAGTACTTC
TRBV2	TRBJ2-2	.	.	CASSEVYSTGELFF	TGTGCCAGCAGTGAAGTATACAGCACCGGGGAGCTGTTTTTT
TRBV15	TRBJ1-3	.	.	CATSRIWTDSSGNTIYF	TGTGCCACCAGCAGGATCTGGACGGATAGCTCTGGAAACACCATATATTTT
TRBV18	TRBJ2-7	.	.	CASSPPSGSHEQYF	TGTGCCAGCTCACCACCTTCAGGGTCCCACGAGCAGTACTTC
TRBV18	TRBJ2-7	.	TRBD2	CASSPPRLAGESSYEQYF	TGTGCCAGCTCACCACCGAGACTAGCGGGGGAAAGCTCCTACGAGCAGTACTTC
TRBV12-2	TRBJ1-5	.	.	CASRLPYSDGQVNQPQHF	TGTGCAAGTCGCTTACCCTATTCCGACGGACAGGTTAATCAGCCCCAGCATTTT
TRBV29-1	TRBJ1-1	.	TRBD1	CSVQTGVAFF	TGCAGCGTCCAGACAGGGGTCGCTTTCTTT
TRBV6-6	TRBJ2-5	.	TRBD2	CASSKSGGGGETQYF	TGTGCCAGCAGTAAGAGCGGGGGAGGGGGAGAGACCCAGTACTTC
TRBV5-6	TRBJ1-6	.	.	CASSLAQNLNSPLHF	TGTGCCAGCAGCTTGGCACAGAATCTTAATTCACCCCTCCACTTT
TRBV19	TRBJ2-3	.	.	CASSGRGTTDTQYF	TGTGCCAGTAGCGGTCGAGGTACAACAGATACGCAGTATTTT
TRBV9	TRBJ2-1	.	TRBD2	CASSVETPGLAVSYNEQFF	TGTGCCAGCAGCGTAGAGACCCCGGGACTAGCGGTCTCCTACAATGAGCAGTTCTTC
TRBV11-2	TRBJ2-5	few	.	CASSNRREQETQYF	TGTGCCAGCAGCAACCGGAGGGAACAAGAGACCCAGTACTTC
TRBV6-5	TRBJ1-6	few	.	CASHRDDNSPLHF	TGTGCCAGCCACCGGGACGATAATTCACCCCTCCACTTT
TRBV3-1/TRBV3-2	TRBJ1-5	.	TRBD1	CASSQGGQGYSQPQHF	TGTGCCAGCAGCCAAGGAGGACAGGGGTATTCTCAGCCCCAGCATTTT
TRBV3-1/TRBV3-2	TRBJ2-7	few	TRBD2	CASSRSGGYEQYF	TGTGCCAGCAGCCGAAGCGGGGGCTACGAGCAGTACTTC
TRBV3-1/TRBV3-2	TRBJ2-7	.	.	CASSGNYEQYF	TGTGCCAGCAGCGGGAACTACGAGCAGTACTTC
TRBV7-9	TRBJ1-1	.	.	CASSSPAGWEGEAFF	TGTGCCAGCAGCTCCCCCGCGGGGTGGGAAGGTGAAGCTTTCTTT